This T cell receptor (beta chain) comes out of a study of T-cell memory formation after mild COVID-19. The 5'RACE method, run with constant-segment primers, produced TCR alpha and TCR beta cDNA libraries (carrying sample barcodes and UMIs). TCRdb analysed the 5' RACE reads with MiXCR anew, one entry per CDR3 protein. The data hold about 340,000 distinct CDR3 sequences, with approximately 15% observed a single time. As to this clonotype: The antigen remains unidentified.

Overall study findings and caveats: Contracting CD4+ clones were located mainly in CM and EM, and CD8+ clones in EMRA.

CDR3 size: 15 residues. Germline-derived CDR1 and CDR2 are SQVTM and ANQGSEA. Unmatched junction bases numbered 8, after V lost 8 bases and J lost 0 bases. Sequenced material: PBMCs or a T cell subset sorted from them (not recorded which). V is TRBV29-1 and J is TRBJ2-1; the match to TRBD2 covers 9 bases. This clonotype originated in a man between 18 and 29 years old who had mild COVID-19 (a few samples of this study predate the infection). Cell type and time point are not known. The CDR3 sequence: CSMLSGGDSYNEQFF. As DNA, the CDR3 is TGCAGCATGCTTAGCGGGGGTGACTCCTACAATGAGCAGTTCTTC.